Shown below are 30 T cell receptor beta chains from a single sample sequenced in a study of cytomegalovirus exposure and HLA in healthy donors. Both 60 Vbeta primers and 13 Jbeta primers went into the PCR. Measured with immunoSEQ multiplex PCR; TCRdb has only the in-frame clones, and not every one. Here the sample spans roughly 140,000 clones, around 75% being singletons. The sequencing sample was made of PBMCs. These receptors all stem from a woman aged 30 to 39 in good health and CMV-seronegative.

The chain links TRBV5-1 to TRBJ2-7; D uncertain. CDR3 size: 12 residues. Germline CDR1 reads SGHRS; CDR2 reads YFSETQ. V lost 4 bases to trimming and J lost 5 bases, with 10 bases between them. The CDR3 spells CASSRLDHEQYF. The CDR3 coding sequence is TGCGCCAGCAGCCGGCTAGACCACGAGCAGTACTTC.

The chain recombines TRBV7-9 with TRBJ2-1; 9 bases map to TRBD2. The CDR3 is made up of 15 amino acids. Germline V gives CDR1 SEHNR, CDR2 FQNEAQ (reference sequence). V gave up 1 base and J gave up 6 bases; unmatched junction bases: 4. The CDR3 protein is CASSLVAGVVNEQFF. In DNA form, the CDR3 reads TGTGCCAGCAGCTTAGTAGCGGGAGTTGTCAATGAGCAGTTCTTC.

This clone was seen once. The junction shows a germline mismatch at one end, possibly a read error. The chain has TRBV4-1 and TRBJ2-7, with D possibly matching TRBD2 (5 bases). The germline V gene has CDR1 MGHRA and CDR2 YSYEKL. The CDR3 is 14 amino acids. For the CDR3, the DNA is TGTGCCAGCAGCCAAGAGGAGGCCCACTACGAGCAGTACTTC. Translation gives CASSQEEAHYEQYF.

The CDR3 nucleotides are TGTGCCAGCAGCGTAGGGCCTCAGGGCGGCTACACCTTC. Translating gives CASSVGPQGGYTF. The chain couples TRBV9 to TRBJ1-2; D may be TRBD1 (5 bases). The CDR3 runs to 13 residues. The V and J ends lost 0 bases and 8 bases respectively, with 11 bases between them. Germline-derived CDR1 and CDR2 are SGDLS and YYNGEE.

This rearrangement joins TRBV4-2 to TRBJ1-1, with D unclear. Per germline, CDR1 LGHNA and CDR2 YNFKEQ. V shed 5 bases and J shed 1 base, with 11 bases lying between them. The CDR3 runs to 14 residues. DNA of the CDR3: TGTGCCAGCAGCTCACCGGAGACGAACACTGAAGCTTTCTTT. Translating gives CASSSPETNTEAFF.

This chain links TRBV6-1 with TRBJ2-3, with TRBD2 identical over 10 bases. The CDR3 is 18 residues long. V lost 2 bases and J lost 1; bases outside the gene matches: 9. CDR1 is MNHNS and CDR2 is SASEGT in the germline V gene. The CDR3 region is CASSESLAGVGGTDTQYF. CDR3 coding DNA: TGTGCCAGCAGTGAATCGCTAGCGGGAGTCGGGGGCACAGATACGCAGTATTTT.

This clone appeared a single time. The rearrangement links TRBV19 to TRBJ1-5, with a weak D call TRBD1 (6 bases). This CDR3 has 15 residues. Germline CDR1 LNHDA, CDR2 SQIVND (reference sequence). Trimming stripped 6 bases from V and 3 bases from J, with 15 bases between. In DNA form, the CDR3 reads TGTGCCAGTAGCCCAGACGGACAGAACAATCAGCCCCAGCATTTT. It encodes CASSPDGQNNQPQHF.

The chain has TRBV6-1 and TRBJ1-5, with 7 bases aligning to TRBD1. Germline CDR1 MNHNS, CDR2 SASEGT. Trimming removed 5 bases from V and 6 bases from J; junction bases left unmatched: 7. CDR3 length: 14 residues. The CDR3 is CASSIDRAGQPQHF. The CDR3 nucleotides read TGTGCCAGCAGTATAGACAGGGCGGGTCAGCCCCAGCATTTT.

This clone has a single count. V and J are TRBV11-2 and TRBJ1-5; TRBD1 matches 7 bases. CDR1 is SGHAT, CDR2 FQNNGV, per germline. With 0 bases clipped from V and 6 bases from J, the junction kept 14 bases outside the gene matches. This CDR3 is 18 amino acids long. CDR3 loop: CASSLDLITGVAGQPQHF. The CDR3 DNA reads TGTGCCAGCAGCTTAGATCTGATCACAGGGGTGGCTGGTCAGCCCCAGCATTTT.

This chain links TRBV28 with TRBJ2-7; 8 bases are a match to TRBD1. The CDR3 sequence is 15 residues long. The ends lost 2 bases at V and 2 bases at J; junction bases unmatched: 5. Per germline, CDR1 MDHEN and CDR2 SYDVKM. CDR3 region: CASSLNDRGAYEQYV. The CDR3 region has the DNA TGTGCCAGCAGTTTAAACGACAGGGGCGCCTACGAGCAGTACGTC.

J is TRBJ1-2 and V is TRBV28; unclear D gene. Germline V gene lookup returns CDR1 MDHEN and CDR2 SYDVKM. V lost 3 bases, J lost 7 bases, and 6 bases lay in between. This CDR3 spans 11 amino acids. Here the CDR3 reads CASSFEGGYTF. CDR3 DNA sequence: TGTGCCAGCAGTTTCGAGGGTGGCTACACCTTC.

The chain has TRBV29-1 and TRBJ2-1; 14 nucleotides line up with TRBD2. This CDR3 contains 18 residues. CDR1 is SQVTM, CDR2 ANQGSEA, per germline. With V trimmed by 1 base and J by 7 bases, 12 bases remained unmatched. In DNA, the CDR3 is TGCAGCGTTGAAGGGGTTATTGGGACTAGCGGGAGAAGGAATGAGCAGTTCTTC. This gives the protein CSVEGVIGTSGRRNEQFF.

The chain has TRBV19 and TRBJ2-3, with 10 bases fitting TRBD1. V lost 10 bases and J lost 0; bases outside the gene matches: 10. The CDR3 is 16 residues long. Germline lookup yields CDR1 LNHDA and CDR2 SQIVND (reference sequence). CDR3: CATVDRGTSSTDTQYF. The DNA for the CDR3 is TGTGCCACCGTGGACAGGGGGACCTCTAGCACAGATACGCAGTATTTT.

As DNA, the CDR3 is TGTGCCAGCAGCTCCTCTGGGGGCGAAGATACGCAGTATTTT. Amino acids: CASSSSGGEDTQYF. The chain uses TRBV7-8 and TRBJ2-3, with D possibly being TRBD1 (6 bases). The germline V gene encodes CDR1 SGHVS and CDR2 FQNEAQ. V lost 4 bases to trimming and J lost 5 bases, with 13 bases between them. CDR3 length equals 14 residues. Full variable domain (remainder filled in from reference TRBV7-8 and TRBJ2-3): GAGVSQSPRYKVAKRGQDVALRCDPISGHVSLFWYQQALGQGPEFLTYFQNEAQLDKSGLPSDRFFAERPEGSVSTLKIQRTQQEDSAVYLCASSSSGGEDTQYFGPGTRLTVL.

This rearrangement joins TRBV5-1 to TRBJ1-1; D perhaps matches TRBD1 (6 bases). Germline V lookup: CDR1 SGHRS, CDR2 YFSETQ. With 2 bases removed from V and 6 bases from J, the gap between germline ends came to 8 bases. This CDR3 has 12 amino acids. The CDR3 region is CASSFGGAEAFF. The CDR3 nucleotides read TGCGCCAGCAGCTTTGGGGGCGCTGAAGCTTTCTTT.

The chain recombines TRBV6-5 with TRBJ2-1; 10 bases map to TRBD2. Looked up from germline, CDR1 is MNHEY and CDR2 is SVGAGI. CDR3 length: 15 amino acids. The ends lost 3 bases at V and 4 bases at J; junction bases unmatched: 3. The CDR3 sequence: CASSYWTSGYNEQFF. DNA of the CDR3: TGTGCCAGCAGTTATTGGACTAGCGGTTACAATGAGCAGTTCTTC.

This clone was counted a single time. The rearrangement links TRBV19 to TRBJ1-1, with D possibly being TRBD1 (6 bases). The CDR3 contains 15 residues. V was cut by 5 bases and J by 1 base, with 14 bases left in between. Looked up from germline, CDR1 is LNHDA and CDR2 is SQIVND (reference sequence). The chain's CDR3 is CASSPPGHWNTEAFF. CDR3 DNA: TGTGCCAGTAGTCCACCGGGACACTGGAACACTGAAGCTTTCTTT.

J is TRBJ2-2 and V is TRBV6-5; 13 positions agree with TRBD2. This CDR3 spans 16 amino acids. Per germline, CDR1 MNHEY and CDR2 SVGAGI. V gave up 4 bases and J gave up 6 bases; unmatched junction bases: 5. Here the CDR3 DNA reads TGTGCCAGCAGTTCCTCGACTAGCGGGAGGTCCGGGGAGCTGTTTTTT. It codes for CASSSSTSGRSGELFF.

This clone has more than one count but fewer than ten. This rearrangement joins TRBV19 to TRBJ2-3; 7 positions agree with TRBD2. The V and J ends lost 3 bases and 2 bases, in that order; junction bases with no gene match: 14. CDR1 and CDR2 from the germline V gene are LNHDA and SQIVND (reference sequence). This CDR3 spans 18 amino acids. The CDR3: CASSMGPLRGSPTDTQYF. The CDR3 bases are TGTGCCAGTAGTATGGGACCTCTCCGCGGGAGCCCCACAGATACGCAGTATTTT.

The chain combines TRBV4-1 with TRBJ2-3; 11 bases match TRBD1. This CDR3 spans 17 amino acids. Per the germline V gene, CDR1 is MGHRA and CDR2 is YSYEKL. The ends lost 4 bases at V and 5 bases at J; junction bases unmatched: 11. The CDR3 DNA follows: TGCGCCAGCAGCCGTATTGGTCCGGGACAGGGGGGAGATACGCAGTATTTT. Residues: CASSRIGPGQGGDTQYF.

The chain uses TRBV19 and TRBJ2-2; D is possibly TRBD2 (5 bases). V lost 3 bases to trimming and J lost 3 bases, with 14 bases between them. The CDR3 consists of 16 residues. Germline V CDR1 and CDR2: LNHDA, SQIVND (reference sequence). In DNA, the CDR3 is TGTGCCAGTAGTATTGGACCTAGCCGGGACACCGGGGAGCTGTTTTTT. This sequence encodes CASSIGPSRDTGELFF.

This clone was found once. The chain joins TRBV5-1 to TRBJ2-2; TRBD1 matches 8 bases. The CDR3 contains 15 residues. Germline CDR1 SGHRS, CDR2 YFSETQ. V gave up 10 bases and J gave up 0 bases; unmatched junction bases: 8. The CDR3 nucleotides read TGCGCCGGGACAGGCGGATTCGCGAACACCGGGGAGCTGTTTTTT. It is translated as CAGTGGFANTGELFF.

V usage is TRBV5-1 and J usage is TRBJ2-3; unclear D gene. Germline CDR1 reads SGHRS; CDR2 reads YFSETQ. This CDR3 region has 13 residues. V lost 4 bases and J lost 2, with 8 bases in between. In nucleotides, the CDR3 is TGCGCCAGCAGCGTAGTCCCCACAGATACGCAGTATTTT. Protein sequence: CASSVVPTDTQYF.

This rearrangement joins TRBV18 to TRBJ2-3, with 9 bases aligning to TRBD2. This CDR3 spans 16 amino acids. After removal of 6 bases from V and 4 bases from J, the junction contained 11 bases not matched to a gene. Germline V gene lookup returns CDR1 KGHSH and CDR2 LQKENI. The CDR3 DNA reads TGTGCCAGCTCGCCAAGGGGACTAGCTGAAGCAGATACGCAGTATTTT. This encodes CASSPRGLAEADTQYF. The full variable domain, with the rest looked up from reference TRBV18 and TRBJ2-3, is NAGVMQNPRHLVRRRGQEARLRCSPMKGHSHVYWYRQLPEEGLKFMVYLQKENIIDESGMPKERFSAEFPKEGPSILRIQQVVRGDSAAYFCASSPRGLAEADTQYFGPGTRLTVL.

V gene TRBV5-6 combines with J gene TRBJ2-3, with a weak D call TRBD1 (6 bases). Trimming took 6 bases from V and 2 from J, leaving 25 bases between them. There are 18 residues in the CDR3. Looked up from germline, CDR1 is SGHDT and CDR2 is YYEEEE. In DNA form, the CDR3 reads TGTGCCAGCAACGAAACCATAGATCGGACAGACCTCACAGATACGCAGTATTTT. Protein: CASNETIDRTDLTDTQYF.

J is TRBJ1-1 and V is TRBV6-1; 10 bases match TRBD1. Germline V gene data show CDR1 as MNHNS and CDR2 as SASEGT. CDR3 length equals 15 residues. J was trimmed by 6 bases and V by 6 bases; bases with no gene match: 10. In DNA, the CDR3 is TGTGCCAGCAGCGACGGACAGGGGGGTTTGTCTGAAGCTTTCTTT. Its translation: CASSDGQGGLSEAFF.

CDR3 sequence: CASRGGIYNEQFF. DNA for the CDR3: TGTGCCAGCAGGGGAGGGATTTACAATGAGCAGTTCTTC. V is TRBV2 and J is TRBJ2-1, with 7 bases matching TRBD2. In germline, CDR1 is SNHLY, CDR2 FYNNEI. This CDR3 is 13 amino acids long. Losses at the gene ends were 6 bases for V and 4 bases for J; bases not matched to a gene: 3.

This chain links TRBV5-1 with TRBJ2-7; D is possibly TRBD1 (6 bases). Germline loops: CDR1 SGHRS, CDR2 YFSETQ. This CDR3 has 13 amino acids. V lost 0 bases, J lost 2 bases, and 6 bases lay in between. The CDR3 region is CASSLDRAYEQYF. CDR3 nucleotides: TGCGCCAGCAGCTTGGACAGGGCCTACGAGCAGTACTTC.

A few counts support this clone. This chain links TRBV28 with TRBJ1-4; 9 nucleotides align to TRBD1. Germline CDR1 reads MDHEN; CDR2 reads SYDVKM. CDR3 length equals 14 residues. J lost 7 bases, V lost 4 bases, and 4 bases had no gene match. The CDR3 loop reads CASSSGQGIEKLFF. The CDR3 nucleotides are TGTGCCAGCAGTTCGGGACAGGGTATTGAAAAACTGTTTTTT.

The chain recombines TRBV11-2 with TRBJ2-7; 14 nucleotides line up with TRBD2. V dropped 6 bases and J dropped 6; count of bases not matched to a gene: 4. The germline V gene has CDR1 SGHAT and CDR2 FQNNGV. The CDR3 runs 14 residues. This CDR3 is CASSSGLAGAEQYF. CDR3 sequence (DNA): TGTGCCAGCAGTTCGGGACTAGCGGGAGCCGAGCAGTACTTC.